The clone carrying this T cell receptor (beta chain) was counted at least ten times. Its antigen is undetermined. The data stem from a study of T cells in Graves' hyperthyroidism and ophthalmopathy. Whole-study results and caveats: Blood also contained most expanded thyroid clonotypes above 0.001.

The CDR3 regions of TCR beta were amplified from RNA transcripts. First-round RT-PCR with HTBI primers amplified the TCR CDR3 region. TCRdb independently ran MiXCR on the multiplex PCR reads; one entry per CDR3 protein. The sample lists about 420,000 distinct CDR3 sequences, roughly 13% occurring once. With 3 bases clipped from V and 0 bases from J, the junction kept 3 bases outside the gene matches. CDR1 and CDR2 (germline): MNHEY, SMNVEV (reference sequence). The CDR3 loop spans 16 amino acids. The clonotype comes from a woman between 18 and 29 years old with Graves' hyperthyroidism. The rearrangement uses TRBV27 and TRBJ2-3, with TRBD2 matching 10 bases. Material for sequencing was blood. The CDR3 nucleotides read TGTGCCAGCAGTTTTCTAGCGGGAGTTAGCACAGATACGCAGTATTTT. Translation: CASSFLAGVSTDTQYF.